The 16 T cell receptor beta chains presented below share a single source sample, sequenced in a study of T cell changes during pregnancy in multiple sclerosis. TCRdb's copy holds only in-frame clones and misses some; the assay was immunoSEQ multiplex PCR. This table has about 87,000 clones, about 93% appearing once. This specimen was peripheral blood, taken in the third trimester of pregnancy. The receptors originated from a female donor in good health, enrolled as a control in a pregnancy study.

This chain links TRBV5-6 with TRBJ1-3; 7 bases fit TRBD1. This CDR3 spans 14 amino acids. V trimming: 3 bases; J trimming: 2 bases; junction bases outside the gene matches: 2. The V gene's germline CDR1 is SGHDT and CDR2 YYEEEE. CDR3 amino acids: CASSSDRAGNTIYF. In nucleotides, the CDR3 is TGTGCCAGCAGCTCTGACAGGGCTGGAAACACCATATATTTT.

J is TRBJ2-1 and V is TRBV5-1; 10 bases map to TRBD2. This CDR3 spans 18 amino acids. In germline, CDR1 is SGHRS, CDR2 YFSETQ. Trimming cost V 0 bases and J 8 bases; bases outside gene matches: 14. CDR3 protein: CASSLGAALAGDMDEQFF. For the CDR3, the DNA is TGCGCCAGCAGCTTGGGGGCGGCCCTAGCGGGAGACATGGATGAGCAGTTCTTC.

V is TRBV4-1 and J is TRBJ2-7; D is perhaps TRBD2 (6 bases). This CDR3 contains 15 residues. Per germline, CDR1 MGHRA and CDR2 YSYEKL. V shed 0 bases and J shed 2 bases, with 11 bases lying between them. The CDR3 is CASSQDRAGPYEQYF. The CDR3 nucleotides read TGCGCCAGCAGCCAAGATAGGGCGGGACCCTACGAGCAGTACTTC.

V usage is TRBV10-3 and J usage is TRBJ1-2; tentatively, D is TRBD1 (5 bases). In germline, CDR1 is ENHRY, CDR2 SYGVKD. This CDR3 is 12 amino acids long. The germline V and J ends were trimmed by 10 bases and 8 bases, with 17 bases remaining between them. This CDR3 reads CATRAPGVGYTF. The DNA of the CDR3 is TGTGCCACCCGGGCCCCGGGGGTAGGCTACACCTTC.

This chain links TRBV6-1 with TRBJ2-7; 10 bases are shared with TRBD2. V dropped 4 bases and J dropped 0; count of bases not matched to a gene: 9. Germline V lookup: CDR1 MNHNS, CDR2 SASEGT. This CDR3 spans 17 amino acids. DNA of the CDR3: TGTGCCAGCAGTGTGGGGGGCCTAGCGGGAGACTCCTACGAGCAGTACTTC. It yields the protein CASSVGGLAGDSYEQYF.

V gene TRBV5-4 combines with J gene TRBJ1-1, with 8 positions matching TRBD1. Germline CDR1 is SGHNT and CDR2 is YYREEE (reference sequence). The junction had 2 bases not matched to a gene; V was cut back by 0 bases and J by 1 base. The CDR3 consists of 15 residues. DNA for the CDR3: TGTGCCAGCAGCTTGGACAGGGGGTCGAACACTGAAGCTTTCTTT. Translation gives CASSLDRGSNTEAFF.

The rearrangement joins TRBV28 to TRBJ2-3, with TRBD1 matching 9 bases. V gave up 4 bases and J gave up 7 bases; unmatched junction bases: 9. Per the germline V gene, CDR1 is MDHEN and CDR2 is SYDVKM. CDR3 length: 15 amino acids. This chain's CDR3 is CASSSGTGYRNTQYF. The CDR3 region has the DNA TGTGCCAGCAGTTCCGGGACAGGGTACAGAAATACGCAGTATTTT.

The chain employs TRBV29-1 and TRBJ2-7; D remains ambiguous. V was cut by 7 bases and J by 5 bases, with 18 bases left in between. The germline V gene encodes CDR1 SQVTM and CDR2 ANQGSEA. The CDR3 spans 13 residues. DNA of the CDR3: TGCAGCGGGGCTCCAGGAAATCCTAACGAGCAGTACTTC. Translating gives CSGAPGNPNEQYF.

V and J are TRBV28 and TRBJ1-3; maybe TRBD1 (6 bases). From germline, CDR1 is MDHEN and CDR2 SYDVKM. Trimming removed 6 bases at V and 6 bases at J, with 12 bases between. The CDR3 extends over 13 amino acids. For the CDR3, the DNA is TGTGCCAGCAGGGGGGCTTCCCAAAACACCATATATTTT. The encoded protein is CASRGASQNTIYF.

This chain links TRBV25-1 with TRBJ2-7; 15 nucleotides align to TRBD2. The CDR3 covers 15 residues. J gave up 7 bases and V 4 bases, and 5 bases lay outside the gene matches. Germline CDR1 reads MGHDK; CDR2 reads SYGVNS. This CDR3 is CASSGTSGRVNEQYF. DNA of the CDR3: TGTGCCAGCAGTGGGACTAGCGGGAGGGTAAATGAGCAGTACTTC.

The chain carries TRBV7-9 and TRBJ2-5, with D unresolved. CDR1 is SEHNR and CDR2 is FQNEAQ in the germline V gene (reference sequence). V was pared by 1 base and J by 4 bases, with 10 bases between. The CDR3 is 14 amino acids. This chain's CDR3 is CASSLDFSRETQYF. The DNA of the CDR3 is TGTGCCAGCAGCTTAGACTTTAGCCGAGAGACCCAGTACTTC.

This rearrangement joins TRBV2 to TRBJ2-7, with a possible D match to TRBD2 (6 bases). Between the trimmed V and J ends, which lost 7 bases and 1 base, there was a span of 17 bases. The CDR3 is made up of 15 amino acids. The germline V gene has CDR1 SNHLY and CDR2 FYNNEI. CDR3 DNA sequence: TGTGCCAGCACCGTGGGATTAGCGGCGTCCTACGAGCAGTACTTC. Its protein product is CASTVGLAASYEQYF. Variable domain in full (rest from reference TRBV2 and TRBJ2-7): EPEVTQTPSHQVTQMGQEVILRCVPISNHLYFYWYRQILGQKVEFLVSFYNNEISEKSEIFDDQFSVERPDGSNFTLKIRSTKLEDSAMYFCASTVGLAASYEQYFGPGTRLTVT.

V usage is TRBV2 and J usage is TRBJ2-3, with D uncertain. The germline V gene encodes CDR1 SNHLY and CDR2 FYNNEI. The CDR3 has 12 amino acids. V lost 8 bases and J 4 bases, leaving 10 bases between the germline ends. The CDR3 loop is CASHRVADTQYF. CDR3 DNA sequence: TGTGCCAGCCACCGGGTGGCAGATACGCAGTATTTT.

V gene TRBV29-1 combines with J gene TRBJ2-3, with 9 bases aligning to TRBD1. The CDR3 runs to 14 residues. Germline loops: CDR1 SQVTM, CDR2 ANQGSEA. V gave up 6 bases and J gave up 4 bases; unmatched junction bases: 8. The CDR3 is CSVVTGGAADTQYF. CDR3 coding DNA: TGCAGCGTGGTTACAGGGGGCGCAGCAGATACGCAGTATTTT.

CDR3 region: CSAITGVETQYF. CDR3 nucleotide sequence: TGCAGCGCCATAACAGGGGTAGAGACCCAGTACTTC. The J gene is TRBJ2-5, the V gene TRBV29-1, with TRBD1 identical over 7 bases. The V and J ends lost 7 bases and 4 bases, in that order; junction bases with no gene match: 6. In germline, CDR1 is SQVTM, CDR2 ANQGSEA. The CDR3 is 12 residues long.

The V and J genes are TRBV28 and TRBJ1-2; 7 positions match TRBD1. CDR3 length: 15 amino acids. Germline trimming cut 5 bases from V and 8 bases from J; bases unmatched to any gene: 14. Germline lookup yields CDR1 MDHEN and CDR2 SYDVKM. For the CDR3, the DNA is TGTGCCAGCAGTGGTGGACAGGCCACTTATTGGGGCTACACCTTC. Encoded protein: CASSGGQATYWGYTF.